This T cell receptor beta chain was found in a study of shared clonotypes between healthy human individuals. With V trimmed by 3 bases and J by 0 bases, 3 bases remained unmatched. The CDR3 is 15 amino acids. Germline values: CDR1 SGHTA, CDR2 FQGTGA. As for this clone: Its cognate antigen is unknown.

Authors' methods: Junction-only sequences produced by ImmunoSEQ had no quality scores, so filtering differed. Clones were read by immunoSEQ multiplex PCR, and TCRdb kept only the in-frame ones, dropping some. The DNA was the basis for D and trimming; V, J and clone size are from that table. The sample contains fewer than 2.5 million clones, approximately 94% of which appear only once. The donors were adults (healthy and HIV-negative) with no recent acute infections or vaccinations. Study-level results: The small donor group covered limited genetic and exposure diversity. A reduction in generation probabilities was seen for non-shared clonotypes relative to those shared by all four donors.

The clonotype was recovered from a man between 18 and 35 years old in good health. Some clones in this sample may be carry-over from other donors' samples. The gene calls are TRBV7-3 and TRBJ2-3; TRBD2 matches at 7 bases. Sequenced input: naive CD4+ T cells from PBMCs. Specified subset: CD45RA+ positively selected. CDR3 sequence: CASSFSGDSTDTQYF. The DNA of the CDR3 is TGTGCCAGCAGCTTCAGCGGGGATAGCACAGATACGCAGTATTTT.